The T cell receptor (beta chain) under discussion was sequenced for a study of CD8+CD57+ T cells in acquired aplastic anemia. For CDR3 and TCR beta VDJ profiling, genomic DNA was the template used. TCRdb passed the reads through MiXCR, listing each CDR3 protein once. This repertoire shows 150,000 to 200,000 distinct CDR3 sequences, 35% to 55% found once; its top ten account for about 1.1%. This CDR3 has 11 amino acids. The germline CDR1 and CDR2 sequences are SQVTM and ANQGSEA. The material sequenced was sorted CD4+, CD8+, or CD8+CD57+ T cells (not recorded which) from PBMCs. The gene calls are TRBV29-1 and TRBJ2-7; D gene ambiguous. This TCR came from a human donor in good health. The CDR3 protein is CSLKPSYEQYF. The DNA for the CDR3 is TGCAGTTTGAAACCCTCCTACGAGCAGTACTTC.